A single sample is the source of the 21 T cell receptor beta chains below, sequenced in a study of blood T cell repertoires in COVID-19. Libraries were prepared by immunoSEQ multiplex PCR; TCRdb keeps only in-frame clonotypes and omits some of them. This sample carries some 200,000 clones, about three quarters of them seen once, and the ten largest clones take around 5.4%. Sequenced material: peripheral blood. Receptors were obtained from a woman between 70 and 85 years old with acute or convalescent COVID-19.

The gene calls are TRBV19 and TRBJ2-2; TRBD2 agrees at 9 bases. This CDR3 region has 14 residues. J gave up 7 bases and V 10 bases, and 10 bases lay outside the gene matches. Per germline, CDR1 LNHDA and CDR2 SQIVND (reference sequence). CDR3 DNA sequence: TGTGCCACGAACCTAGCGGGAAGAGTCGGGGAGCTGTTTTTT. The encoded protein is CATNLAGRVGELFF.

V usage is TRBV3-1 (or the pseudogene TRBV3-2) and J usage is TRBJ1-5; D is uncertain. This CDR3 has 14 amino acids. Deletions cut 1 base from V and 5 bases from J, with 9 bases between. Germline loops: CDR1 LGHDT, CDR2 YNNKEL (reference sequence). The CDR3 reads CASSQGQFDQPQHF. The CDR3 DNA is TGTGCCAGCAGCCAAGGGCAGTTTGATCAGCCCCAGCATTTT.

The chain couples TRBV6-1 to TRBJ2-2, with unresolved D. CDR1 and CDR2 from the germline V gene are MNHNS and SASEGT. The CDR3 has 13 residues. Trimming took 3 bases from V and 2 from J, leaving 4 bases between them. CDR3 nucleotide sequence: TGTGCCAGCAGTGAGGGCAACACCGGGGAGCTGTTTTTT. Its protein is CASSEGNTGELFF.

The chain employs TRBV11-2 and TRBJ2-7; 9 bases are a match to TRBD2. The CDR3 covers 19 residues. Germline V gives CDR1 SGHAT, CDR2 FQNNGV. With 4 bases clipped from V and 9 bases from J, the junction kept 25 bases outside the gene matches. For the CDR3, the DNA is TGTGCCAGCAGCTCCCTTTTTAGTAGCGGGAGTCCCCCCCTACGAGCGCAGTACTTC. Translation gives CASSSLFSSGSPPLRAQYF.

The chain joins TRBV6-5 to TRBJ1-1; 7 nucleotides agree with TRBD1. The germline V gene has CDR1 MNHEY and CDR2 SVGAGI. J gave up 12 bases and V 7 bases, and 11 bases lay outside the gene matches. The CDR3 sequence is 12 residues long. CDR3 bases: TGTGCCAGCACCGAGACAGGGACTGGAACTTTCTTT. It specifies CASTETGTGTFF.

This clone was seen a few times. This chain connects TRBV9 to TRBJ2-3; 8 bases line up with TRBD2. The ends lost 0 bases at V and 3 bases at J; junction bases unmatched: 6. The V gene's germline CDR1 is SGDLS and CDR2 YYNGEE. The CDR3 loop spans 16 amino acids. The CDR3 protein is CASSVGSSSGTDTQYF. The CDR3 nucleotides read TGTGCCAGCAGCGTAGGTTCGTCTAGCGGGACAGATACGCAGTATTTT.

The table lists this clone with a count of one. The rearrangement joins TRBV7-9 to TRBJ2-1; the D gene is possibly TRBD2 (6 bases). V was shortened by 5 bases and J by 10 bases, with 12 bases between the two germline ends. This CDR3 is built from 12 residues. CDR1 is SEHNR and CDR2 is FQNEAQ in the germline V gene (reference sequence). CDR3 in amino acids: CASSPDYQEQFF. The CDR3 region has the DNA TGTGCCAGCAGCCCGGACTATCAGGAGCAGTTCTTC.

V usage is TRBV30 and J usage is TRBJ2-7, with 7 bases fitting TRBD1. This CDR3 comprises 14 residues. Germline CDR1 GTSNPN, CDR2 SVGIG (reference sequence). Trimming removed 8 bases from V and 0 bases from J; junction bases left unmatched: 10. The CDR3 loop reads CARGDRSSSYEQYF. CDR3 DNA: TGTGCCCGTGGGGACAGAAGTAGCTCCTACGAGCAGTACTTC.

The chain carries TRBV20-1 and TRBJ2-7; the match to TRBD2 covers 9 bases. The V gene's germline CDR1 is DFQATT and CDR2 SNEGSKA (reference sequence). Unmatched junction bases numbered 9, after V lost 3 bases and J lost 0 bases. The CDR3 sequence is 16 residues long. This CDR3 is CSASRPGLASSYEQYF. The CDR3 coding sequence is TGCAGTGCTAGTCGTCCGGGACTAGCTAGCTCCTACGAGCAGTACTTC.

The CDR3 DNA is TGTGCCAGCAGGCCCAGACTAGCGGGAAGGGCCGGGGAGCTGTTTTTT. Protein sequence: CASRPRLAGRAGELFF. J is TRBJ2-2 and V is TRBV27, with 11 nucleotides matching TRBD2. V lost 6 bases, J lost 6 bases, and 9 bases stayed unmatched. CDR1 MNHEY and CDR2 SMNVEV come from the germline V gene (reference sequence). CDR3 length: 16 residues.

J is TRBJ2-7 and V is TRBV5-1; TRBD1 is a possible D gene (6 bases). The V and J ends lost 4 bases and 3 bases respectively, with 14 bases between them. There are 14 residues in the CDR3. Germline V lookup: CDR1 SGHRS, CDR2 YFSETQ. CDR3 loop: CASSPFGGSYEQYF. The CDR3 nucleotides are TGCGCCAGCAGCCCATTTGGGGGCAGCTACGAGCAGTACTTC.

J is TRBJ2-3 and V is TRBV27, with 10 bases aligning to TRBD1. With V trimmed by 3 bases and J by 1 base, 7 bases remained unmatched. Germline V lookup: CDR1 MNHEY, CDR2 SMNVEV (reference sequence). The CDR3 loop spans 17 amino acids. This chain's CDR3 is CASSFPPTGGRTDTQYF. The CDR3 bases are TGTGCCAGCAGTTTCCCTCCGACAGGGGGCCGCACAGATACGCAGTATTTT.

V usage is TRBV27 and J usage is TRBJ2-7; tentative D call: TRBD2 (5 bases). V lost 5 bases, J lost 2 bases, and 10 bases lay in between. Germline V CDR1 and CDR2: MNHEY, SMNVEV (reference sequence). The CDR3 consists of 13 residues. CDR3 in DNA: TGTGCCAGCAGTCCCCAGAGGGCCTACGAGCAGTACTTC. Residues: CASSPQRAYEQYF.

This clone was picked up one time. The chain combines TRBV11-2 with TRBJ1-1; tentative D call: TRBD1 (5 bases). Germline assignment: CDR1 SGHAT and CDR2 FQNNGV. The CDR3 covers 15 residues. The V end lost 1 base, the J end lost 0 bases, and 9 bases lay between the germline ends. CDR3 nucleotide sequence: TGTGCCAGCAGCTTAGTCGCCAGGGTGAACACTGAAGCTTTCTTT. Translating it yields CASSLVARVNTEAFF.

J is TRBJ2-1 and V is TRBV28, with TRBD1 as a possible D gene (6 bases). The ends were cut back, 6 bases at V and 2 bases at J, with 23 bases in the middle. The germline CDR1 and CDR2 sequences are MDHEN and SYDVKM. The CDR3 sequence is 18 residues long. The CDR3 DNA reads as TGTGCCAGCAGAACGAGTCTTCCGGGACATAAAACCTACAATGAGCAGTTCTTC. Its translation: CASRTSLPGHKTYNEQFF.

V gene TRBV5-4 combines with J gene TRBJ1-2; tentatively, D is TRBD1 (5 bases). CDR1 is SGHNT and CDR2 is YYREEE in the germline V gene (reference sequence). CDR3 size: 15 residues. V shed 5 bases and J shed 8 bases, with 22 bases lying between them. Written as DNA, the CDR3 is TGTGCCAGCAGTTCTCCTGGCAGGGCAATGCGGGGCTACACCTTC. This codes for CASSSPGRAMRGYTF.

This clone was detected only a few times. CDR3: CASSSGWTGGYGYTF. In DNA, the CDR3 is TGTGCCAGCAGCTCGGGTTGGACAGGGGGCTATGGCTACACCTTC. The gene calls are TRBV5-6 and TRBJ1-2, with 10 bases that match TRBD1. This CDR3 has 15 residues. Germline CDR1 reads SGHDT; CDR2 reads YYEEEE. J lost 4 bases, V lost 3 bases, and 6 bases had no gene match.

This rearrangement joins TRBV27 to TRBJ1-5, with 7 bases aligning to TRBD1. Trimming took 9 bases from V and 1 from J; bases not matched to a gene: 6. Germline-derived CDR1 and CDR2 are MNHEY and SMNVEV (reference sequence). The CDR3 sequence is 14 residues long. This CDR3 reads CASKTGVSNQPQHF. The CDR3 nucleotides read TGTGCCAGTAAAACAGGGGTAAGCAATCAGCCCCAGCATTTT.

CDR3 bases: TGTGCCAGCAGTTGGGACAGCTACAATGAGCAGTTCTTC. Translated: CASSWDSYNEQFF. The genes are TRBV6-5 and TRBJ2-1, with 7 bases aligning to TRBD1. J lost 3 bases, V lost 4 bases, and 0 bases had no gene match. Germline V gives CDR1 MNHEY, CDR2 SVGAGI. The CDR3 sequence is 13 residues long.

The rearrangement links TRBV11-2 to TRBJ1-6; maybe TRBD1 (6 bases). This CDR3 region has 17 residues. Between the trimmed V and J ends, which lost 5 bases and 8 bases, there was a span of 22 bases. Germline CDR1 SGHAT, CDR2 FQNNGV. The CDR3 reads CASSGSTGTTHYSPLHF. CDR3 DNA: TGTGCCAGCAGCGGTAGTACCGGGACAACTCATTATTCACCCCTCCACTTT.

This chain's CDR3 is CASSIRLAGRSGELFF. The CDR3 DNA reads TGTGCCAGTAGTATTCGACTAGCTGGGAGGTCCGGGGAGCTGTTTTTT. The rearrangement links TRBV19 to TRBJ2-2, with 7 nucleotides matching TRBD2. This CDR3 spans 16 amino acids. Germline V gene data show CDR1 as LNHDA and CDR2 as SQIVND (reference sequence). The J segment lost 6 bases and the V segment lost 3 bases, leaving 10 bases of the junction unmatched.